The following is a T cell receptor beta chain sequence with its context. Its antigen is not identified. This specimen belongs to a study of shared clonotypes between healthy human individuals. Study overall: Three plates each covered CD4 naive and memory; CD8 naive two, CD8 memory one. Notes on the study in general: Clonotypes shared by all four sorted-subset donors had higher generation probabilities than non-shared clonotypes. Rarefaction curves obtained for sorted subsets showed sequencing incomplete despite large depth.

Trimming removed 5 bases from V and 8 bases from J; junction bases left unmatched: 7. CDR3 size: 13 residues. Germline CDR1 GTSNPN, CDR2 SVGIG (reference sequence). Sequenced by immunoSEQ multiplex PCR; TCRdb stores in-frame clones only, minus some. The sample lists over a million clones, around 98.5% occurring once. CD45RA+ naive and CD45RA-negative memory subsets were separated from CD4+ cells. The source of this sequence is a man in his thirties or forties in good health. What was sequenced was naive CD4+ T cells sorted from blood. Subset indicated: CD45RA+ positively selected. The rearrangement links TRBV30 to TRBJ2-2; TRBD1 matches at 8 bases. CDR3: CAWLTGGVGELFF. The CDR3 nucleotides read TGTGCCTGGTTAACAGGGGGAGTGGGGGAGCTGTTTTTT.